Listed here are 2 T cell receptor beta chains from one sample, sequenced in a study of blood T cell repertoires in COVID-19. Produced via immunoSEQ multiplex PCR; TCRdb's table is partial and in-frame only. The sample shows 180,000 or so clones, about nine tenths of them seen only once. Sequencing was carried out using peripheral blood. These receptors were taken from a man aged 65 to 85 with acute or convalescent COVID-19.

The rearrangement links TRBV28 to TRBJ2-7; TRBD2 is a possible D gene (7 bases). With 3 bases removed from V and 3 bases from J, the gap between germline ends came to 21 bases. The CDR3 consists of 17 residues. Germline CDR1 and CDR2: MDHEN and SYDVKM. CDR3 residues: CASSFPFGPGGHYEQYF. The CDR3 nucleotides are TGTGCCAGCAGTTTTCCTTTCGGCCCCGGGGGGCACTACGAGCAGTACTTC.

V gene TRBV20-1 combines with J gene TRBJ2-3; 9 bases match TRBD2. J gave up 2 bases and V 3 bases, and 9 bases lay outside the gene matches. The CDR3 sequence is 16 residues long. Germline V gives CDR1 DFQATT, CDR2 SNEGSKA (reference sequence). The CDR3 DNA sequence: TGCAGTGCTAGTAGTGCGCTAGCGGGATCCACAGATACGCAGTATTTT. Its protein is CSASSALAGSTDTQYF.